Detailed here is one T cell receptor beta chain. The antigen is undetermined. The table came from immunoSEQ multiplex PCR; TCRdb's copy has only in-frame clones and leaves some out. Of some 16,000 clones detected, roughly 84% appear once; the ten largest clones hold 20%. This entry comes from a study of lymphopenia after photon versus proton radiotherapy. Study observations and caveats: A bigger post-nadir fall in TCR diversity correlated inversely with survival time in deceased patients.

Germline V gene sequence: CDR1 SGHRS, CDR2 YFSETQ. CDR3 length equals 14 residues. V gave up 4 bases and J gave up 4 bases, with 15 bases separating them. The sample here was peripheral blood, taken from a patient treated with proton-based radiotherapy. The chain joins TRBV5-1 to TRBJ2-7, with D perhaps matching TRBD1 or TRBD2 (7 bases each). The receptor was isolated from a man in his sixties or seventies with pancreatic cancer. This chain's CDR3 is CASSPGGGAYEQYF. The CDR3 DNA sequence: TGCGCCAGCAGCCCAGGGGGGGGCGCATACGAGCAGTACTTC. The full variable domain, its missing parts supplied by reference TRBV5-1 and TRBJ2-7, is KAGVTQTPRYLIKTRGQQVTLSCSPISGHRSVSWYQQTPGQGLQFLFEYFSETQRNKGNFPGRFSGRQFSNSRSEMNVSTLELGDSALYLCASSPGGGAYEQYFGPGTRLTVT.